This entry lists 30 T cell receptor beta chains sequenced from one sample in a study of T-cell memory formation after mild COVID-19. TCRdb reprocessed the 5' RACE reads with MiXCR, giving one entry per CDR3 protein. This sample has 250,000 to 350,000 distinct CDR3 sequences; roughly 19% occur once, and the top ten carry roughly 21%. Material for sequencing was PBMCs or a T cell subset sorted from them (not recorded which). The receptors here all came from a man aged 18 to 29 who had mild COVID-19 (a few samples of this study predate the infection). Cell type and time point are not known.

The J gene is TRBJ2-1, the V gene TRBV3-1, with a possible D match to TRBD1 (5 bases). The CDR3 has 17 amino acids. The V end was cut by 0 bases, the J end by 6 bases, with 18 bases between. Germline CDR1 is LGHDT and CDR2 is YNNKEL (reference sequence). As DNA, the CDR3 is TGTGCCAGCAGCCAAGAGTTTAGGGGAACTTTAGGCAATGAGCAGTTCTTC. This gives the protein CASSQEFRGTLGNEQFF.

As DNA, the CDR3 is TGCAGTGCCCCGAAGAGCACAGATACGCAGTATTTT. This codes for CSAPKSTDTQYF. V gene TRBV20-1 combines with J gene TRBJ2-3; no clear D. CDR3 size: 12 residues. Trimming took off 6 bases at V and 0 bases at J, with 7 bases between the two ends. Germline CDR1 is DFQATT and CDR2 is SNEGSKA (reference sequence).

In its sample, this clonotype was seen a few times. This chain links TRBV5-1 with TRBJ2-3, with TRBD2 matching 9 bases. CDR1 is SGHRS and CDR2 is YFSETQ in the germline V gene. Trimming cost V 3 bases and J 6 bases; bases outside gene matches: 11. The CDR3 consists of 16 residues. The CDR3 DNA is TGCGCCAGCAGCTCAAGCGATAGCGGGGGAGGGGATACGCAGTATTTT. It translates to CASSSSDSGGGDTQYF.

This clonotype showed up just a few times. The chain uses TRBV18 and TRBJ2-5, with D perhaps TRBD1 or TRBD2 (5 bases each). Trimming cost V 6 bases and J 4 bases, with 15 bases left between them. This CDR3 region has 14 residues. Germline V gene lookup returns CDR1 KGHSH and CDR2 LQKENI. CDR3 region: CASSRGGVGETQYF. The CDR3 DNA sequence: TGTGCCAGCTCCCGGGGCGGAGTTGGAGAGACCCAGTACTTC.

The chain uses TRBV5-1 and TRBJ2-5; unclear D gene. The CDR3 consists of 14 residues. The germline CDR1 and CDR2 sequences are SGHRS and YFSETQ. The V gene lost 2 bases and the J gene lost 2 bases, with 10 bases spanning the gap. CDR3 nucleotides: TGCGCCAGCAGCTTCGGCCTCAATCAAGAGACCCAGTACTTC. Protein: CASSFGLNQETQYF.

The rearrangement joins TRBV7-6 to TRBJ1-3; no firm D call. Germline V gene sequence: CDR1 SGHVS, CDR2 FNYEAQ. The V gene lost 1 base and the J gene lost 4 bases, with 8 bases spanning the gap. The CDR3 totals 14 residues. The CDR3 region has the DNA TGTGCCAGCAGCTTAGAGTTCGTCGGAAACACCATATATTTT. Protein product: CASSLEFVGNTIYF.

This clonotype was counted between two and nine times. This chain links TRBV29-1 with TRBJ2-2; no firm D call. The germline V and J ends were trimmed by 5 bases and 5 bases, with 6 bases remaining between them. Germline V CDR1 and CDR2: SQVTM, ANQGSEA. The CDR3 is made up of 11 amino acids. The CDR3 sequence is CSVHTTGELFF. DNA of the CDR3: TGCAGCGTTCATACAACCGGGGAGCTGTTTTTT.

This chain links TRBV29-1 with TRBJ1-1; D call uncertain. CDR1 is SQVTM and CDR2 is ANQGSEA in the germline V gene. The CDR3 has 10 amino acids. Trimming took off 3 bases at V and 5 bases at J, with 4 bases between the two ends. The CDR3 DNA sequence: TGCAGCGTTGAGGCTACTGAAGCTTTCTTT. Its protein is CSVEATEAFF.

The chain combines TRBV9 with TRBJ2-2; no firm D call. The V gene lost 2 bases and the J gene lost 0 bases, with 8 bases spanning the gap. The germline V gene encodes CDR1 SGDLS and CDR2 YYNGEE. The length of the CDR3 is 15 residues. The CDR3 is CASSVIGANTGELFF. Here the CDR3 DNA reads TGTGCCAGCAGCGTGATCGGAGCGAACACCGGGGAGCTGTTTTTT.

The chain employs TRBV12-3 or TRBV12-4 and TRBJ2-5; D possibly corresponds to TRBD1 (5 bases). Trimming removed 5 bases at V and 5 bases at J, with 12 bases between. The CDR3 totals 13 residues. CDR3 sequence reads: CASSPQGYETQYF. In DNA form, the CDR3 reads TGTGCCAGCAGTCCCCAGGGTTACGAGACCCAGTACTTC.

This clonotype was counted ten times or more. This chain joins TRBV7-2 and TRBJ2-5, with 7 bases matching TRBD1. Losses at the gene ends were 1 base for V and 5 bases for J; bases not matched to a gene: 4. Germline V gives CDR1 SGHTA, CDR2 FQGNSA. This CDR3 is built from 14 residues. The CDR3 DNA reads TGTGCCAGCAGCTTAGGGGCAGGGGGTGAGACCCAGTACTTC. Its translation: CASSLGAGGETQYF.

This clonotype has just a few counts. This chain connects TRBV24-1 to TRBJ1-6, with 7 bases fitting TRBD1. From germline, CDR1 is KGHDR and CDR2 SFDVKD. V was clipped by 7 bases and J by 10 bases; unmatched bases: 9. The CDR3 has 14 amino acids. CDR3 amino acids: CATRVDRVGSPLHF. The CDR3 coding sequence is TGTGCCACCAGAGTTGACAGGGTTGGATCACCCCTCCACTTT.

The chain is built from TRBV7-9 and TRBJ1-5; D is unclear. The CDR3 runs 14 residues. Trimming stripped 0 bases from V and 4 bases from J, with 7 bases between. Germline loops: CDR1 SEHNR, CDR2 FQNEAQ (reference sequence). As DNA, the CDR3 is TGTGCCAGCAGCTTAGCGCCACCTAATCAGCCCCAGCATTTT. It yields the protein CASSLAPPNQPQHF.

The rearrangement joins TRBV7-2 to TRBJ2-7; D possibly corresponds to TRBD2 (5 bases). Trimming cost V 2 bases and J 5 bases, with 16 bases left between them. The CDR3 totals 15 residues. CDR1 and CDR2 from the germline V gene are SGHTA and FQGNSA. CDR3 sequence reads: CASSLTPDYSHEQYV. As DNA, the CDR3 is TGTGCCAGCAGCTTAACCCCAGACTATTCCCACGAGCAGTACGTC.

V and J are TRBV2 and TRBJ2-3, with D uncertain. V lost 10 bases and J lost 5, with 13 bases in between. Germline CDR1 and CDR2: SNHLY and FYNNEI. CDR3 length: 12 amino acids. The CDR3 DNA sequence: TGTGCCACCAGGACCTGGGGAGATACGCAGTATTTT. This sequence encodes CATRTWGDTQYF. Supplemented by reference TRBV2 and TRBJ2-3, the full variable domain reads EPEVTQTPSHQVTQMGQEVILRCVPISNHLYFYWYRQILGQKVEFLVSFYNNEISEKSEIFDDQFSVERPDGSNFTLKIRSTKLEDSAMYFCATRTWGDTQYFGPGTRLTVL.

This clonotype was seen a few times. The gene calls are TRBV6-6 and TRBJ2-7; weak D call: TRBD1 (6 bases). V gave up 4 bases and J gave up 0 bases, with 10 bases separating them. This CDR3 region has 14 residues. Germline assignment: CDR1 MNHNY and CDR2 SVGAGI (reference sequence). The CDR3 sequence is CASSFGDISYEQYV. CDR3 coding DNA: TGTGCCAGCAGTTTTGGGGACATCTCCTACGAGCAGTACGTC.

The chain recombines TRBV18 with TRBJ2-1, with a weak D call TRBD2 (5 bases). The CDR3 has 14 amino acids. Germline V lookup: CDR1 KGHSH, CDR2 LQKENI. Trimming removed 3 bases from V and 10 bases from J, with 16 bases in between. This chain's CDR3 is CASSPRRSWGEQFF. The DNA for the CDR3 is TGTGCCAGCTCACCCAGGAGGAGCTGGGGAGAGCAGTTCTTC.

CDR3 sequence (DNA): TGTGCCATCAGTGAGTCCGTTGGGCCCCAGGGGGAGCAGTACTTC. The encoded protein is CAISESVGPQGEQYF. The chain couples TRBV10-3 to TRBJ2-7; TRBD1 is a possible D gene (6 bases). Trimming removed 0 bases from V and 7 bases from J, with 16 bases in between. The CDR3 totals 15 residues. The germline CDR1 and CDR2 sequences are ENHRY and SYGVKD.

The CDR3 loop reads CASSLWEGTEAFF. Written as DNA, the CDR3 is TGTGCCAGCAGCTTATGGGAAGGAACTGAAGCTTTCTTT. The chain links TRBV7-9 to TRBJ1-1; D call uncertain. The germline V gene has CDR1 SEHNR and CDR2 FQNEAQ (reference sequence). The CDR3 extends over 13 amino acids. Between the trimmed V and J ends, which lost 2 bases and 5 bases, there was a span of 9 bases.

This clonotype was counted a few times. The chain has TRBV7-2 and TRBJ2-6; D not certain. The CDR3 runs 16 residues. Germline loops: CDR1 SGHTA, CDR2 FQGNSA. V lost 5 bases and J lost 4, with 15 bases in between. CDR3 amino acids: CASSRWAWGGANVLTF. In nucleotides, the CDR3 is TGTGCCAGCAGCCGATGGGCCTGGGGAGGGGCCAACGTCCTGACTTTC.

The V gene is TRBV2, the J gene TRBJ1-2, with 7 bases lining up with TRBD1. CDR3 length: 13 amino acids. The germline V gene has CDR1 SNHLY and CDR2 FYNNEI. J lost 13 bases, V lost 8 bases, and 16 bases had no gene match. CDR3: CASLNSLGTAATF. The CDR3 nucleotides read TGTGCCAGCCTAAATAGTCTGGGGACAGCAGCCACCTTC.

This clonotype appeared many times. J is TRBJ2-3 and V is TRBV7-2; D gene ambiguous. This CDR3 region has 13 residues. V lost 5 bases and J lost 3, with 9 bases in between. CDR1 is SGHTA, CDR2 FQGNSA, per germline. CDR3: CASSSPETDTQYF. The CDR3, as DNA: TGTGCCAGCAGCAGCCCAGAGACAGATACGCAGTATTTT.

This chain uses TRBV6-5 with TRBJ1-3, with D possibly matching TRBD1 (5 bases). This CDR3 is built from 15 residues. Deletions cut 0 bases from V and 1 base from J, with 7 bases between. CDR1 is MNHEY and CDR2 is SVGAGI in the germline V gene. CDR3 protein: CASSYSGTSGNTIYF. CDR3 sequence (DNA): TGTGCCAGCAGTTACTCCGGGACGTCTGGAAACACCATATATTTT.

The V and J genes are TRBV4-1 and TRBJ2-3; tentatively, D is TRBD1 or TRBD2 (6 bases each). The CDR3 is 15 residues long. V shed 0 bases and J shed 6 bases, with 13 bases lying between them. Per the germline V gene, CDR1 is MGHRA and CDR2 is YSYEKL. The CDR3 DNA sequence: TGCGCCAGCAGCCAAGATGGGGGGCCCGGGGATACGCAGTATTTT. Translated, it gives CASSQDGGPGDTQYF.

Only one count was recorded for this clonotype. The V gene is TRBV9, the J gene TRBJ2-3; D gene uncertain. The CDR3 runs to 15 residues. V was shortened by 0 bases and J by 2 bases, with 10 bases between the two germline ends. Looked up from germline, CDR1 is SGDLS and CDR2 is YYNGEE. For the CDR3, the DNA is TGTGCCAGCAGCGTAGCTGGAGCTTTCACAGATACGCAGTATTTT. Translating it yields CASSVAGAFTDTQYF.

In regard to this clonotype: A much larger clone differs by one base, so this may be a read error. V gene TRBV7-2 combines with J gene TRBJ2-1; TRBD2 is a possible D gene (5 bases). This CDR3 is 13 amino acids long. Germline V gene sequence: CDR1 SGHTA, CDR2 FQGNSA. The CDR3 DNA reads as TGTGCCAGCGGACTTGGATCCTACACTGAGCAGTTCTTC. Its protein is CASGLGSYTEQFF.

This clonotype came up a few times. CDR3 residues: CASSLDRAHMNTEAFF. The CDR3 DNA is TGTGCCAGCAGCTTAGACAGAGCCCACATGAACACTGAAGCTTTCTTT. The V and J genes are TRBV7-2 and TRBJ1-1; D is ambiguous. Trimming stripped 1 base from V and 0 bases from J, with 12 bases between. This CDR3 has 16 amino acids. The V gene's germline CDR1 is SGHTA and CDR2 FQGNSA.

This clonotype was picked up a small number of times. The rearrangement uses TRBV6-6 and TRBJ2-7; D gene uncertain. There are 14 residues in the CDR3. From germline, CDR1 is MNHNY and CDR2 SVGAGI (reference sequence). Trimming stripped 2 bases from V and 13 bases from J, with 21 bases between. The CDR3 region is CASSYATVSSLHYF. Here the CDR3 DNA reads TGTGCCAGCAGTTACGCGACCGTCTCGTCTCTTCACTACTTC.

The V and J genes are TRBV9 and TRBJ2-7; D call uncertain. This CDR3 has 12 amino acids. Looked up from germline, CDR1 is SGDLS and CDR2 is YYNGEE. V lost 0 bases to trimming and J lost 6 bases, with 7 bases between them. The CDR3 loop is CASSVEGGEQYF. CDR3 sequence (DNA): TGTGCCAGCAGCGTAGAGGGCGGCGAGCAGTACTTC. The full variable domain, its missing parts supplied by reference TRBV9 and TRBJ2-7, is DSGVTQTPKHLITATGQRVTLRCSPRSGDLSVYWYQQSLDQGLQFLIQYYNGEERAKGNILERFSAQQFPDLHSELNLSSLELGDSALYFCASSVEGGEQYFGPGTRLTVT.

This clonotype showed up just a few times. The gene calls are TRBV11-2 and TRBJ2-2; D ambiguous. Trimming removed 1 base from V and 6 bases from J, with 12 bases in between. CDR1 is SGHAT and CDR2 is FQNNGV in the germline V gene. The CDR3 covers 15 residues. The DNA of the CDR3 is TGTGCCAGCAGCTTAGCGCAGGCCATATCCGGGGAGCTGTTTTTT. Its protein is CASSLAQAISGELFF.